The clone carrying this T cell receptor beta chain was picked up many times. What it binds is unknown. The data derive from a study of T cells in Graves' hyperthyroidism and ophthalmopathy. V lost 3 bases and J 3 bases, leaving 13 bases between the germline ends. Germline lookup yields CDR1 KGHSH and CDR2 LQKENI. The CDR3 has 15 amino acids. Regarding the study as a whole: Most thyroid-expanded clonotypes above 0.001 were also found in blood.

From RNA transcripts, TCR beta CDR3 regions were amplified. When the TCR CDR3 underwent first-round RT-PCR, the HTBI primer set was used. Via MiXCR, TCRdb re-called the multiplex PCR reads, giving one row per CDR3 protein. The data show roughly 740,000 distinct CDR3 sequences, about 17% seen once. Sequencing was performed on blood. The clonotype was recovered from a man in his late teens or twenties with Graves' hyperthyroidism. V gene TRBV18 combines with J gene TRBJ2-3, with a possible D match to TRBD2 (6 bases). Here the CDR3 reads CASSPAAGRTDTQYF. The CDR3 DNA is TGTGCCAGCTCACCGGCGGCAGGGAGGACAGATACGCAGTATTTT.